What follows are 21 T cell receptor beta chains derived from one specimen sequenced in a study of T cells in Graves' hyperthyroidism and ophthalmopathy. Template material for amplifying TCR beta CDR3 regions consisted of RNA transcripts. A first-round RT-PCR of the TCR CDR3 used the HTBI primer set. TCRdb independently ran MiXCR on the multiplex PCR reads; one entry per CDR3 protein. The sample carries fewer than 600,000 distinct CDR3 sequences, 14% recorded once. The source material was blood. All receptors come from a woman between 35 and 50 years old with Graves' hyperthyroidism.

Details on this clonotype: A much larger clone differs by one base, so this may be a read error. The rearrangement links TRBV28 to TRBJ2-3; D is unclear. V was pared by 11 bases and J by 2 bases, with 23 bases between. Germline V CDR1 and CDR2: MDHEN, SYDVKM. The CDR3 runs to 16 residues. The CDR3 loop reads CAGYRVGLLTTDTQYF. For the CDR3, the DNA is TGTGCCGGCTATCGGGTGGGATTGTTAACCACAGATACGCAGTATTTT.

The chain recombines TRBV5-1 with TRBJ1-4; 12 bases are a match to TRBD1. The CDR3 has 16 amino acids. The germline V gene encodes CDR1 SGHRS and CDR2 YFSETQ. The junction had 8 bases not matched to a gene; V was cut back by 4 bases and J by 7 bases. The CDR3 DNA follows: TGCGCCAGCAGCCCCCGGGACAGGGGGCCTCGTGAAAAACTGTTTTTT. It yields the protein CASSPRDRGPREKLFF.

This clonotype showed up just a few times. The chain couples TRBV6-5 to TRBJ1-1; 7 nucleotides align to TRBD1. The CDR3 has 15 amino acids. Looked up from germline, CDR1 is MNHEY and CDR2 is SVGAGI. V shed 2 bases, J shed 0 bases, and the junction held 3 bases outside the gene matches. The CDR3 DNA follows: TGTGCCAGCAGTTACGCGGGACAGCTGAACACTGAAGCTTTCTTT. Translated, it gives CASSYAGQLNTEAFF.

The table lists this clonotype with a few counts. The CDR3 bases are TGCAGTGCTAGGGACGATATATATGGCTACACCTTC. Amino acid sequence: CSARDDIYGYTF. This chain links TRBV20-1 with TRBJ1-2; D is ambiguous. Trimming left V 3 bases short and J 5 bases short, with 10 bases between. CDR3 size: 12 residues. In germline, CDR1 is DFQATT, CDR2 SNEGSKA (reference sequence).

This clonotype came up many times. This chain links TRBV18 with TRBJ2-1; tentatively, D is TRBD2 (5 bases). The germline V and J ends were trimmed by 3 bases and 5 bases, with 11 bases remaining between them. This CDR3 comprises 14 residues. CDR1 is KGHSH and CDR2 is LQKENI in the germline V gene. The CDR3 is CASSPEREDNEQFF. Here the CDR3 DNA reads TGTGCCAGCTCACCTGAACGGGAAGACAATGAGCAGTTCTTC.

This clonotype was observed a handful of times. The J gene is TRBJ2-2, the V gene TRBV30; D is unclear. Germline V gene data show CDR1 as GTSNPN and CDR2 as SVGIG (reference sequence). V lost 4 bases and J 1 base, leaving 1 base between the germline ends. The CDR3 contains 11 residues. The chain's CDR3 is CAWKNTGELFF. The CDR3 DNA reads TGTGCCTGGAAGAACACCGGGGAGCTGTTTTTT.

In its sample, this clonotype was seen many times. The chain's CDR3 is CSAREWTRGNYNEQFF. CDR3 in DNA: TGCAGTGCTAGAGAATGGACTAGGGGGAACTACAATGAGCAGTTCTTC. V gene TRBV20-1 combines with J gene TRBJ2-1; a possible D gene is TRBD2 (7 bases). Trimming took off 0 bases at V and 3 bases at J, with 15 bases between the two ends. Germline values: CDR1 DFQATT, CDR2 SNEGSKA (reference sequence). The CDR3 totals 16 residues.

The genes are TRBV4-1 and TRBJ2-1; no definite D call. The ends were cut back, 0 bases at V and 7 bases at J, with 13 bases in the middle. The germline gives CDR1 MGHRA, CDR2 YSYEKL. The CDR3 loop spans 15 amino acids. CDR3 sequence: CASSQERPSWNEQFF. CDR3 coding DNA: TGCGCCAGCAGCCAAGAAAGGCCTAGTTGGAATGAGCAGTTCTTC.

This clonotype appeared many times. Here the CDR3 reads CSVVVFGSRESTYEQYF. The CDR3 DNA sequence: TGCAGCGTTGTTGTATTCGGGTCGAGGGAGTCCACCTACGAGCAGTACTTC. This chain links TRBV29-1 with TRBJ2-7; tentative D call: TRBD2 (5 bases). Germline V gene sequence: CDR1 SQVTM, CDR2 ANQGSEA. CDR3 length: 17 amino acids. Trimming removed 4 bases at V and 2 bases at J, with 24 bases between.

This clonotype came up many times. V and J are TRBV20-1 and TRBJ2-7; 8 nucleotides match TRBD2. V trimming: 0 bases; J trimming: 2 bases; junction bases outside the gene matches: 6. Germline lookup yields CDR1 DFQATT and CDR2 SNEGSKA (reference sequence). This CDR3 region has 15 residues. DNA for the CDR3: TGCAGTGCTAGAGATCTGTTAGCGGGGCCCTACGAGCAGTACTTC. Amino acids: CSARDLLAGPYEQYF.

This clonotype was counted ten times or more. V is TRBV10-2 and J is TRBJ1-2; 8 bases match TRBD1. In germline, CDR1 is WSHSY, CDR2 SAAADI. The CDR3 runs 14 residues. J gave up 7 bases and V 3 bases, and 7 bases lay outside the gene matches. The CDR3 DNA follows: TGCGCCAGCAGTGAAGGCAGGGGGCTTGGTGGCTACACCTTC. It yields the protein CASSEGRGLGGYTF.

This clonotype was picked up many times. The V call is TRBV28, the J call TRBJ2-2; D possibly matches TRBD1 or TRBD2 (5 bases each). This CDR3 is built from 18 residues. V was cut by 2 bases and J by 4 bases, with 20 bases left in between. CDR1 is MDHEN and CDR2 is SYDVKM in the germline V gene. As DNA, the CDR3 is TGTGCCAGCAGTTTACCCCCCTTAGGGACGGTGAGCACCGGGGAGCTGTTTTTT. Translated, it gives CASSLPPLGTVSTGELFF.

CDR3 bases: TGCAGTGCTAGAGATCGATCCGGGACAGAGCGTTATGGCTACACCTTC. This gives the protein CSARDRSGTERYGYTF. The chain uses TRBV20-1 and TRBJ1-2, with TRBD1 matching 7 bases. Per germline, CDR1 DFQATT and CDR2 SNEGSKA (reference sequence). This CDR3 has 16 residues. Trimming cost V 0 bases and J 5 bases; bases outside gene matches: 12.

This chain links TRBV4-1 with TRBJ1-5; D ambiguous. Germline values: CDR1 MGHRA, CDR2 YSYEKL. The CDR3 totals 16 residues. V was shortened by 4 bases and J by 0 bases, with 13 bases between the two germline ends. In DNA, the CDR3 is TGCGCCAGCAGCCCTCTCCCCGGACCTAGCAATCAGCCCCAGCATTTT. It encodes CASSPLPGPSNQPQHF.

This clonotype was seen many times. The chain is built from TRBV11-2 and TRBJ1-1; D uncertain. This CDR3 comprises 12 residues. Germline V gives CDR1 SGHAT, CDR2 FQNNGV. V shed 0 bases and J shed 10 bases, with 9 bases lying between them. The chain's CDR3 is CASSLDKAAAFF. DNA for the CDR3: TGTGCCAGCAGCTTAGATAAGGCGGCAGCTTTCTTT.

The gene calls are TRBV29-1 and TRBJ2-3, with D maybe TRBD2 (6 bases). Germline V gives CDR1 SQVTM, CDR2 ANQGSEA. V lost 2 bases and J lost 3, with 9 bases in between. The CDR3 loop spans 13 amino acids. The CDR3 DNA reads as TGCAGCGTTGAAAGGGGAGGAACAGATACGCAGTATTTT. Protein sequence: CSVERGGTDTQYF.

This clonotype came up many times. The V gene is TRBV11-2, the J gene TRBJ2-4; D is unclear. Per the germline V gene, CDR1 is SGHAT and CDR2 is FQNNGV. V gave up 5 bases and J gave up 2 bases, with 10 bases separating them. The CDR3 consists of 14 residues. Written as DNA, the CDR3 is TGTGCCAGCAGCCGACAAAATACCAAAAACATTCAGTACTTC. Amino acid sequence: CASSRQNTKNIQYF.

This clonotype was seen at least ten times. The chain uses TRBV12-3 or TRBV12-4 and TRBJ2-2; D is perhaps TRBD1 (5 bases). V lost 6 bases and J lost 2, with 10 bases in between. CDR3 size: 14 residues. Here the CDR3 DNA reads TGTGCCAGCAGCCCATGGGGCAACACCGGGGAGCTGTTTTTT. Protein product: CASSPWGNTGELFF.

Many counts were recorded for this clonotype. The rearrangement links TRBV24-1 to TRBJ2-1, with D tentatively TRBD1 or TRBD2 (6 bases each). Trimming shortened V by 2 bases and J by 3 bases, and 13 bases separated the two germline ends. Germline-derived CDR1 and CDR2 are KGHDR and SFDVKD. The CDR3 contains 16 residues. The DNA for the CDR3 is TGTGCCACCAGTGATTCTGGGGGGCGCCTCTACAATGAGCAGTTCTTC. This encodes CATSDSGGRLYNEQFF.

This clonotype appeared many times. The chain couples TRBV2 to TRBJ1-4; D gene uncertain. Germline V lookup: CDR1 SNHLY, CDR2 FYNNEI. The V and J ends lost 5 bases and 8 bases respectively, with 15 bases between them. The CDR3 extends over 14 amino acids. The CDR3 reads CASSPQDWGEKLFF. In DNA, the CDR3 is TGTGCCAGCAGTCCTCAGGACTGGGGAGAAAAACTGTTTTTT.

The sample holds many counts of this clonotype. The chain has TRBV2 and TRBJ2-5; TRBD1 aligns across 7 bases. V lost 6 bases, J lost 7 bases, and 8 bases stayed unmatched. The CDR3 has 13 amino acids. The germline gives CDR1 SNHLY, CDR2 FYNNEI. CDR3 sequence (DNA): TGTGCCAGCAGGGGGACAGTGGAGAGGACCCAGTACTTC. Protein sequence: CASRGTVERTQYF. The complete variable domain, with remaining parts taken from reference TRBV2 and TRBJ2-5, reads EPEVTQTPSHQVTQMGQEVILRCVPISNHLYFYWYRQILGQKVEFLVSFYNNEISEKSEIFDDQFSVERPDGSNFTLKIRSTKLEDSAMYFCASRGTVERTQYFGPGTRLLVL.